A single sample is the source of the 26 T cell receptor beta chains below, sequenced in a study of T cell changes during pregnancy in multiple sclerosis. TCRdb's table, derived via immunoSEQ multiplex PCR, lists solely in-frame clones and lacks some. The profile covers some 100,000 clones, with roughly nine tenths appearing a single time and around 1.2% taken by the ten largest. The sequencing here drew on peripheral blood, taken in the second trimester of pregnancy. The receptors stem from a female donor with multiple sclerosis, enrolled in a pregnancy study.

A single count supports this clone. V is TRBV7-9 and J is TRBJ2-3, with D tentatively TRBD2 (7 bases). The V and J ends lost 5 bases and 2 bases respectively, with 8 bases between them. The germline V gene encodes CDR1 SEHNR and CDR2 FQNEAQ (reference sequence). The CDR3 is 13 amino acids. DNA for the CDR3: TGTGCCAGCAGCCGGGGGGCCACAGATACGCAGTATTTT. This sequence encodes CASSRGATDTQYF.

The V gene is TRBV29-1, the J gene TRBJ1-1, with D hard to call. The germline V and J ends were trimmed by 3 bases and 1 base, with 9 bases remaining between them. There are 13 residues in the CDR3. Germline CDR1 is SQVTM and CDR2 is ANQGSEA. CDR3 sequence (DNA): TGCAGCGTTGATCTCCTCAGGAACACTGAAGCTTTCTTT. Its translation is CSVDLLRNTEAFF.

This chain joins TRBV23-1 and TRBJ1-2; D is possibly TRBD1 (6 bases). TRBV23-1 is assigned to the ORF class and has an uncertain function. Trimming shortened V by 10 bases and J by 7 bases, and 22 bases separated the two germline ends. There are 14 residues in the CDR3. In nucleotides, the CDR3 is TGCGCCACCGAGGCCAACAGGGTAATTCGTGGCTACACCTTC. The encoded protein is CATEANRVIRGYTF.

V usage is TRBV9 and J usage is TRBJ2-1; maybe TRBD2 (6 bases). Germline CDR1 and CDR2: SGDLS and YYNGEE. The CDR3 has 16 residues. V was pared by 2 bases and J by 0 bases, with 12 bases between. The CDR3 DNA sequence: TGTGCCAGCAGCGTCAAGCGGGCCGTCTCCTACAATGAGCAGTTCTTC. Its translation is CASSVKRAVSYNEQFF.

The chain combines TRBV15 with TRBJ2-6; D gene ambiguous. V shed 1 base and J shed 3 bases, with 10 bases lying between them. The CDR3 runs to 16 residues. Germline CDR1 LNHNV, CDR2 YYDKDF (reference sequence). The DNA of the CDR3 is TGTGCCACCAGCAGAGCAGACACTGGTGGGGCCAACGTCCTGACTTTC. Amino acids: CATSRADTGGANVLTF.

CDR3 amino acids: CASSRSPPSEQYF. The CDR3 DNA is TGTGCCAGCAGCCGATCCCCCCCGAGCGAGCAGTACTTC. V usage is TRBV7-9 and J usage is TRBJ2-7; D not resolved. This CDR3 has 13 residues. Germline V gives CDR1 SEHNR, CDR2 FQNEAQ (reference sequence). Trimming stripped 5 bases from V and 6 bases from J, with 14 bases between.

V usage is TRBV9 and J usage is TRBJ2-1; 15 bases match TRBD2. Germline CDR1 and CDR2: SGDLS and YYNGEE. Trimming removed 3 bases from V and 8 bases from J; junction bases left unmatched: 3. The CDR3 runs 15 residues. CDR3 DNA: TGTGCCAGCAGCGGGACTAGCGGGAGGGCCGATGAGCAGTTCTTC. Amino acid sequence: CASSGTSGRADEQFF.

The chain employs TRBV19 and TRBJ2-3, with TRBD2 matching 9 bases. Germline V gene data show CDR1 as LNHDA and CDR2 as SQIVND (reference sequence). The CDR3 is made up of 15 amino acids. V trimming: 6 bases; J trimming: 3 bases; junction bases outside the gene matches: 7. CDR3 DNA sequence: TGTGCCAGTAGGGTTACTAGCGGGCCAACAGATACGCAGTATTTT. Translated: CASRVTSGPTDTQYF.

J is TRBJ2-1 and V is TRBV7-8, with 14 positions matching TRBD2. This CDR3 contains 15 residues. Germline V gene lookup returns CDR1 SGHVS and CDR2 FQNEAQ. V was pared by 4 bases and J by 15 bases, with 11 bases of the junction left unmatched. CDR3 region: CASSSVGGLAGVLFF. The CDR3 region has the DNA TGTGCCAGCAGCTCCGTGGGGGGACTAGCGGGAGTCCTGTTCTTC.

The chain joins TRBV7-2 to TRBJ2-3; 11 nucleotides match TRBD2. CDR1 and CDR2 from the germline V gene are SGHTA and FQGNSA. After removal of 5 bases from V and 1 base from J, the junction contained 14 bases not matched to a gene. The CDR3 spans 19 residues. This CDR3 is CASSILTSGSWDGTDTQYF. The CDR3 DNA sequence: TGTGCCAGCAGCATACTAACTAGCGGGAGTTGGGATGGCACAGATACGCAGTATTTT.

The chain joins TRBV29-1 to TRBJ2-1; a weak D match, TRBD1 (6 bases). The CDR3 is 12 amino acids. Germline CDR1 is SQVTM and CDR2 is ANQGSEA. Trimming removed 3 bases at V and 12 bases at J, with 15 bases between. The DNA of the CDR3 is TGCAGCGTTGACGGTCAGGGGACGGGGCAGTTCTTC. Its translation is CSVDGQGTGQFF.

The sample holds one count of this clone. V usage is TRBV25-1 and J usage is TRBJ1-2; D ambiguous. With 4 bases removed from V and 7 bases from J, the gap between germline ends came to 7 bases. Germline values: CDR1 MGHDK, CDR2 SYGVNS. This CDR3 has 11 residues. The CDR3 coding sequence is TGTGCCAGCAGTGGCGTTATTGGCTACACCTTC. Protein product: CASSGVIGYTF.

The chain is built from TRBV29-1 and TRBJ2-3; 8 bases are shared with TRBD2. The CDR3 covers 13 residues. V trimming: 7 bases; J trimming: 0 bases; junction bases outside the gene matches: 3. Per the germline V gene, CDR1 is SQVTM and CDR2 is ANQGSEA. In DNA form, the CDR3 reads TGCAGCGCGGGACTAGTTAGCACAGATACGCAGTATTTT. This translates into CSAGLVSTDTQYF.

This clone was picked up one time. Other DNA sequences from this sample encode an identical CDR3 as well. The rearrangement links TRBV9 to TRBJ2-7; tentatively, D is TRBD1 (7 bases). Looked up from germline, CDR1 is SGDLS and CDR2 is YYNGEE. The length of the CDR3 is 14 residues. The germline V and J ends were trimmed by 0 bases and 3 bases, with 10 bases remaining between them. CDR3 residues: CASSVAQGGYEQYF. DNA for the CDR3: TGTGCCAGCAGCGTAGCCCAGGGGGGCTACGAGCAGTACTTC.

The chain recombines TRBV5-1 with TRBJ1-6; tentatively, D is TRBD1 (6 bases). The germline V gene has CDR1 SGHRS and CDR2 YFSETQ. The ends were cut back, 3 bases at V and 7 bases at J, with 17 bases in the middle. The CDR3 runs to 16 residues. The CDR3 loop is CASSSEPTGGNSPLHF. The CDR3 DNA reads TGCGCCAGCAGCTCCGAACCGACAGGCGGGAATTCACCCCTCCACTTT.

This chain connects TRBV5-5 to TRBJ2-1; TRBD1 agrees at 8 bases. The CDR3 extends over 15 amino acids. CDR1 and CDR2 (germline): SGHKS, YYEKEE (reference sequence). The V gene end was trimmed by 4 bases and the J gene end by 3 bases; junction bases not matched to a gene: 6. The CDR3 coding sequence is TGTGCCAGCAGCCCGACAGGGGCCGGCTACAATGAGCAGTTCTTC. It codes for CASSPTGAGYNEQFF.

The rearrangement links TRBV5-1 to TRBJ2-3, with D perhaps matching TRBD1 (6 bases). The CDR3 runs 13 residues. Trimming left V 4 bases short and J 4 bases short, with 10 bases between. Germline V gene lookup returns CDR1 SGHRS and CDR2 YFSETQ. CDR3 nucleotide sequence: TGCGCCAGCAGCAGGGGACAATCAGATACGCAGTATTTT. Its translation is CASSRGQSDTQYF.

This chain's CDR3 is CASSLLGLAGSSYEQYF. CDR3 DNA: TGTGCCAGCAGTTTACTCGGACTAGCGGGGAGCTCCTACGAGCAGTACTTC. V is TRBV28 and J is TRBJ2-7; 12 positions match TRBD2. CDR1 is MDHEN and CDR2 is SYDVKM in the germline V gene. CDR3 length: 17 amino acids. V lost 2 bases, J lost 0 bases, and 5 bases stayed unmatched.

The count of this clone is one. The CDR3 bases are TGTGCCAGCAGCCAAGACATAAGACTAGCGGGAGGTAGGGAGACCCAGTACTTC. It encodes CASSQDIRLAGGRETQYF. The genes are TRBV4-2 and TRBJ2-5; 13 nucleotides agree with TRBD2. Unmatched junction bases numbered 9, after V lost 0 bases and J lost 5 bases. The CDR3 extends over 18 amino acids. The V gene's germline CDR1 is LGHNA and CDR2 YNFKEQ.

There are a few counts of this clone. CDR3 in DNA: TGTGCCAGTAGCGTATCGGGCAGGACAGAAGCTTTCTTT. Amino acids: CASSVSGRTEAFF. The rearrangement uses TRBV19 and TRBJ1-1, with D tentatively TRBD1 (5 bases). Trimming took off 6 bases at V and 8 bases at J, with 16 bases between the two ends. This CDR3 comprises 13 residues. Germline V gene data show CDR1 as LNHDA and CDR2 as SQIVND (reference sequence).

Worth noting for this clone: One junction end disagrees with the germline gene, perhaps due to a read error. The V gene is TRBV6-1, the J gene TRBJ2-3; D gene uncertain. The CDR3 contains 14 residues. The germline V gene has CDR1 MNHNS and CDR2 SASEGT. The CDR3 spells CASSEAILGDTQYF. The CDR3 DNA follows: TGTGCCAGCAGCGAAGCGATACTTGGAGATACGCAGTATTTT.

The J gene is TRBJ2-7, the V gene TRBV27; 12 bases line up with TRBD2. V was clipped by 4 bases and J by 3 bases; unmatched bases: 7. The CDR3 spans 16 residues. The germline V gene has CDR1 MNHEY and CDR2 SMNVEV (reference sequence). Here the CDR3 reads CASSSGLAGVNYEQYF. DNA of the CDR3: TGTGCCAGCAGTTCGGGACTAGCGGGTGTTAACTACGAGCAGTACTTC.

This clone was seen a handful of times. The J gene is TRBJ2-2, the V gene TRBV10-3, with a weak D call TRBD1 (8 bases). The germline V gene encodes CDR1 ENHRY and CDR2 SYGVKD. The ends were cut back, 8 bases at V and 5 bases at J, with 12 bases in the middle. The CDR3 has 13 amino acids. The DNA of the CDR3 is TGTGCCATCGGACAGGGAGGGACCGGGGAGCTGTTTTTT. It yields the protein CAIGQGGTGELFF.

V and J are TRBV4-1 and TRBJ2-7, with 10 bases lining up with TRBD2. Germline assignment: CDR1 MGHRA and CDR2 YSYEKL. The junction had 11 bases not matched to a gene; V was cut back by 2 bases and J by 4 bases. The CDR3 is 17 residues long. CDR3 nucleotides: TGCGCCAGCAGCCAAACTAGCGGGAACCCCACGCCTTACGAGCAGTACTTC. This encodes CASSQTSGNPTPYEQYF.

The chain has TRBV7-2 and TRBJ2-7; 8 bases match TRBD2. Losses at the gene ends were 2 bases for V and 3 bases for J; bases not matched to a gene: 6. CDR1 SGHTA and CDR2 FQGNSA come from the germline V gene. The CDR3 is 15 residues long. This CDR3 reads CASSLSSSGSYEQYF. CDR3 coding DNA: TGTGCCAGCAGCTTATCGTCAAGCGGGAGCTACGAGCAGTACTTC.

CDR3 in amino acids: CASSPYRGTNTEAFF. Written as DNA, the CDR3 is TGTGCCAGCAGTCCCTACAGGGGAACGAACACTGAAGCTTTCTTT. The chain recombines TRBV27 with TRBJ1-1, with 7 bases aligning to TRBD1. This CDR3 has 15 amino acids. Trimming took 5 bases from V and 1 from J; bases not matched to a gene: 7. Germline loops: CDR1 MNHEY, CDR2 SMNVEV (reference sequence).